The clone carrying this TCR beta chain was picked up many times. What it recognizes is unknown. MiXCR was run by TCRdb on the RT-PCR reads, yielding one entry per CDR3 protein. The table includes roughly 700,000 distinct CDR3 sequences, 15% to 19% detected once. This sample was taken from a study of response to subunit inactivated influenza vaccine. Study results and caveats: It was the authors' suggestion that each seasonal influenza vaccination recruits few new T cells.

This TCR was recovered from a man over 45 who received an inactivated influenza vaccine. The specimen comprised PBMCs from blood, sampled approximately 13 days after vaccination.

The CDR3 DNA follows: TGTGCCAGCAGCTCACCGGGACTAGCGGGGGACATGGATGAGCAGTTCTTC. Protein product: CASSSPGLAGDMDEQFF. The chain is built from TRBV7-2 and TRBJ2-1, with 14 bases that match TRBD2. With 4 bases clipped from V and 8 bases from J, the junction kept 10 bases outside the gene matches. Germline V CDR1 and CDR2: SGHTA, FQGNSA. The CDR3 loop spans 17 amino acids.